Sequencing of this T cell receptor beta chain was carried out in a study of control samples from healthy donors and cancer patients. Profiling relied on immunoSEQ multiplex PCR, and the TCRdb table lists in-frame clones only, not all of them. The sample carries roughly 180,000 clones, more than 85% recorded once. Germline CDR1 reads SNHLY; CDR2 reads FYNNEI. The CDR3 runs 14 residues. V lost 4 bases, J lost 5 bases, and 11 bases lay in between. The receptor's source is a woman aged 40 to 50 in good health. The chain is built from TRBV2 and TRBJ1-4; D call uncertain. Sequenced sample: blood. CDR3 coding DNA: TGTGCCAGCAGTGGGCAGGCCCTAAATGAAAAACTGTTTTTT. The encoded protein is CASSGQALNEKLFF.